There are a few counts of the clone carrying this T cell receptor (beta chain). The antigen remains unidentified. Relative to the germline gene, one junction end is altered; a read error may explain this. Peripheral blood genomic DNA, not sorted cells or RNA, was the template. This CDR3 has 16 residues. Looked up from germline, CDR1 is MNHNS and CDR2 is SASEGT. Rearranged V-D-J TRB sequences were amplified with a mixed TRB-A/B primer pool. One entry per CDR3 protein results from TCRdb running MiXCR on the multiplex PCR reads. The data contain some 19,000 distinct CDR3 sequences, 35% to 40% of them singletons. This sample is part of a study of T cell repertoires in aging, cancer and after chemotherapy. Regarding the study as a whole: In healthy donors, age-related TCR diversity loss mainly reflected lost richness.

The TCR sequence derives from a human donor with a solid tumor. Sequencing was performed on blood. J is TRBJ2-1 and V is TRBV6-1, with 9 bases that match TRBD1. The CDR3 region is CASSSTRDRAYNVQFF. The CDR3 nucleotides are TGTGCCAGCAGCTCCACCCGGGACAGGGCCTACAATGTGCAGTTCTTC.